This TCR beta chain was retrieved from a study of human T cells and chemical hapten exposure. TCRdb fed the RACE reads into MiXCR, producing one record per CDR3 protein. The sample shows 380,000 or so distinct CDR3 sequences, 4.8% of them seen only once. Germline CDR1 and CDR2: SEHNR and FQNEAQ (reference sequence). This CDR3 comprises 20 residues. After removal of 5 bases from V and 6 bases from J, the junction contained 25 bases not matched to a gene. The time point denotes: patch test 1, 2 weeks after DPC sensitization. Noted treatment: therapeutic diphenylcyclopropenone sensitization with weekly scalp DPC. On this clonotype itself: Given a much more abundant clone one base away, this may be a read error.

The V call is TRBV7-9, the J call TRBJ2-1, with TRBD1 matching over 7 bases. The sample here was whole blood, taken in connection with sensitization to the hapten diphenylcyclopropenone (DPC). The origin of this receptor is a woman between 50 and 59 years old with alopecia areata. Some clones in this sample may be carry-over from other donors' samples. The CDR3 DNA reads TGTGCCAGCAGCCCAACCCCGGGACAGCCCCTCGAGGGTACCTGCAATGAGCAGTTCTTC. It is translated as CASSPTPGQPLEGTCNEQFF.